This is a list of T cell receptor beta chains from one sample in a study of cytomegalovirus exposure and HLA in healthy donors. The method was immunoSEQ multiplex PCR; TCRdb's version includes in-frame clones alone and lacks a portion of them. The sample yields roughly 86,000 clones, about two thirds seen once. The specimen sequenced was PBMCs. The receptors stem from a woman aged 45-65 years in good health and CMV-seropositive. CDR3s include the opening cysteine and the closing phenylalanine or tryptophan. D genes are given only for firm matches. Clone size is stated in some rows and not others, as once, few, many or a class when expanded.

abundance: .; d_gene: .; j_gene: TRBJ2-7; v_gene: TRBV21-1; CDR3aa: CASSKRKMDRGNDEQYF; CDR3nt: TGTGCCAGCAGCAAAAGGAAGATGGACAGGGGAAACGACGAGCAGTACTTC
abundance: .; d_gene: .; j_gene: TRBJ1-1; v_gene: TRBV6-1; CDR3aa: CASSGSQGMNTEAFF; CDR3nt: TGTGCCAGCAGTGGGTCACAGGGTATGAACACTGAAGCTTTCTTT
abundance: .; d_gene: .; j_gene: TRBJ1-2; v_gene: TRBV6-5; CDR3aa: CASSYSGAGAYGYTF; CDR3nt: TGTGCCAGCAGTTACTCAGGGGCGGGGGCCTATGGCTACACCTTC
abundance: few; d_gene: .; j_gene: TRBJ1-3; v_gene: TRBV28; CDR3aa: CASSPGGEYSGNTIYF; CDR3nt: TGTGCCAGCAGTCCCGGGGGGGAGTACTCTGGAAACACCATATATTTT
abundance: .; d_gene: TRBD1; j_gene: TRBJ2-5; v_gene: TRBV2; CDR3aa: CASMRDRQETQYF; CDR3nt: TGTGCCAGCATGAGGGACAGACAAGAGACCCAGTACTTC
abundance: .; d_gene: TRBD1; j_gene: TRBJ2-2; v_gene: TRBV6-4; CDR3aa: CASSVQGETGELFF; CDR3nt: TGTGCCAGCAGTGTACAGGGGGAAACCGGGGAGCTGTTTTTT
abundance: once; d_gene: .; j_gene: TRBJ2-2; v_gene: TRBV11-1; CDR3aa: CASSLEEYTGELFF; CDR3nt: TGTGCCAGCAGCTTAGAAGAGTACACCGGGGAGCTGTTTTTT
abundance: .; d_gene: .; j_gene: TRBJ2-2; v_gene: TRBV28; CDR3aa: CASSLTGGLVTGELFF; CDR3nt: TGTGCCAGCAGTTTAACCGGGGGGCTGGTGACCGGGGAGCTGTTTTTT
abundance: .; d_gene: TRBD2; j_gene: TRBJ2-7; v_gene: TRBV6-1; CDR3aa: CATTGTSTYEQYF; CDR3nt: TGTGCGACAACCGGGACTAGCACGTACGAGCAGTACTTC
abundance: .; d_gene: .; j_gene: TRBJ1-4; v_gene: TRBV4-3; CDR3aa: CASSQDPSWGETNEKLFF; CDR3nt: TGCGCCAGCAGCCAAGATCCCAGTTGGGGAGAGACTAATGAAAAACTGTTTTTT
abundance: .; d_gene: TRBD1; j_gene: TRBJ1-2; v_gene: TRBV4-3; CDR3aa: CASSPRTGLVDGYTF; CDR3nt: TGCGCCAGCAGCCCTCGGACAGGCCTAGTGGATGGCTACACCTTC
abundance: few; d_gene: .; j_gene: TRBJ2-7; v_gene: TRBV7-8; CDR3aa: CASTLPIGGQGFGEQYF; CDR3nt: TGTGCCAGCACCTTACCAATAGGGGGTCAGGGATTTGGCGAGCAGTACTTC
abundance: .; d_gene: .; j_gene: TRBJ1-1; v_gene: TRBV25-1; CDR3aa: CASSPVGQLADEAFF; CDR3nt: TGTGCCAGCAGTCCCGTCGGACAGCTAGCGGATGAAGCTTTCTTT
abundance: .; d_gene: TRBD1; j_gene: TRBJ2-5; v_gene: TRBV5-4; CDR3aa: CASSRPGQRVETQYF; CDR3nt: TGTGCCAGCAGCCGCCCGGGACAGAGGGTAGAGACCCAGTACTTC
abundance: .; d_gene: .; j_gene: TRBJ2-7; v_gene: TRBV6-1; CDR3aa: CASSEVNRDEQYF; CDR3nt: TGTGCCAGCAGTGAAGTAAACAGGGACGAGCAGTACTTC
abundance: .; d_gene: .; j_gene: TRBJ2-2; v_gene: TRBV2; CDR3aa: CASSIYRSNTGELFF; CDR3nt: TGTGCCAGCAGTATATACAGGTCGAACACCGGGGAGCTGTTTTTT
abundance: few; d_gene: .; j_gene: TRBJ1-2; v_gene: TRBV4-3; CDR3aa: CASSQNPHNYGYTF; CDR3nt: TGCGCCAGCAGCCAAAATCCACATAACTATGGCTACACCTTC
abundance: .; d_gene: TRBD2; j_gene: TRBJ2-7; v_gene: TRBV7-6; CDR3aa: CASSLASGTSGGRPYEQYF; CDR3nt: TGTGCCAGCAGCTTAGCGAGTGGGACTAGCGGGGGTCGCCCCTACGAGCAGTACTTC
abundance: .; d_gene: TRBD1; j_gene: TRBJ2-1; v_gene: TRBV7-2; CDR3aa: CASSLWAGGTYEQFF; CDR3nt: TGTGCCAGCAGCTTGTGGGCAGGGGGAACATATGAGCAGTTCTTC
abundance: few; d_gene: .; j_gene: TRBJ2-2; v_gene: TRBV30; CDR3aa: CAWSLGGTGELFF; CDR3nt: TGTGCCTGGAGCCTGGGGGGAACCGGGGAGCTGTTTTTT
abundance: once; d_gene: .; j_gene: TRBJ2-4; v_gene: TRBV2; CDR3aa: CASSEEGIRGNIQYF; CDR3nt: TGTGCCAGCAGTGAGGAGGGGATTAGGGGAAACATTCAGTACTTC
abundance: .; d_gene: TRBD2; j_gene: TRBJ2-7; v_gene: TRBV18; CDR3aa: CASSPGAGGAEQYF; CDR3nt: TGTGCCAGCTCACCAGGAGCGGGGGGCGCCGAGCAGTACTTC
abundance: .; d_gene: TRBD2; j_gene: TRBJ2-1; v_gene: TRBV2; CDR3aa: CASSKTSGDYNEQFF; CDR3nt: TGTGCCAGCAGTAAGACTAGCGGGGACTACAATGAGCAGTTCTTC
abundance: .; d_gene: TRBD1; j_gene: TRBJ1-6; v_gene: TRBV11-2; CDR3aa: CASKLTGYSPLHF; CDR3nt: TGTGCCAGCAAACTGACAGGGTATTCACCCCTCCACTTT
abundance: .; d_gene: .; j_gene: TRBJ1-3; v_gene: TRBV4-1; CDR3aa: CASSHGGGGTTGNTIYF; CDR3nt: TGCGCCAGCAGCCACGGAGGGGGGGGAACTACTGGAAACACCATATATTTT
abundance: .; d_gene: .; j_gene: TRBJ2-5; v_gene: TRBV5-6; CDR3aa: CASSLQGQETQYF; CDR3nt: TGTGCCAGCAGCTTGCAGGGGCAAGAGACCCAGTACTTC
abundance: few; d_gene: TRBD1; j_gene: TRBJ2-2; v_gene: TRBV6-5; CDR3aa: CASSRQGVNTGELFF; CDR3nt: TGTGCCAGCAGTCGACAGGGGGTGAACACCGGGGAGCTGTTTTTT
abundance: few; d_gene: TRBD1; j_gene: TRBJ1-4; v_gene: TRBV30; CDR3aa: CAWSLKGGREKLFF; CDR3nt: TGTGCCTGGAGTCTCAAAGGGGGCAGGGAAAAACTGTTTTTT
abundance: once; d_gene: .; j_gene: TRBJ1-1; v_gene: TRBV7-3; CDR3aa: CASSLRGSTEAFF; CDR3nt: TGTGCCAGCAGCTTACGGGGGAGCACTGAAGCTTTCTTT
abundance: .; d_gene: .; j_gene: TRBJ1-2; v_gene: TRBV28; CDR3aa: CASSPVTRGGYGYTF; CDR3nt: TGTGCCAGCAGCCCCGTAACCCGGGGGGGCTATGGCTACACCTTC
abundance: few; d_gene: .; j_gene: TRBJ2-7; v_gene: TRBV25-1; CDR3aa: CASTALAGTDTYEQYF; CDR3nt: TGTGCCAGCACCGCTCTAGCCGGGACTGATACCTACGAGCAGTACTTC
abundance: .; d_gene: .; j_gene: TRBJ2-7; v_gene: TRBV28; CDR3aa: CASSPPFYEQYF; CDR3nt: TGTGCCAGCAGTCCTCCGTTCTACGAGCAGTACTTC
abundance: .; d_gene: .; j_gene: TRBJ2-3; v_gene: TRBV9; CDR3aa: CASSVGSGGGRDTQYF; CDR3nt: TGTGCCAGCAGCGTAGGGAGTGGAGGAGGTCGAGATACGCAGTATTTT
abundance: .; d_gene: TRBD1; j_gene: TRBJ2-7; v_gene: TRBV27; CDR3aa: CASSGTGYYEQYF; CDR3nt: TGTGCCAGCAGTGGGACAGGGTATTACGAGCAGTACTTC
abundance: .; d_gene: .; j_gene: TRBJ1-5; v_gene: TRBV6-5; CDR3aa: CASSPEIRVQPQHF; CDR3nt: TGTGCCAGCAGTCCCGAGATCAGGGTTCAGCCCCAGCATTTT
abundance: .; d_gene: .; j_gene: TRBJ1-4; v_gene: TRBV2; CDR3aa: CASSDPELNEKLFF; CDR3nt: TGTGCCAGCAGTGACCCGGAGCTTAATGAAAAACTGTTTTTT
abundance: .; d_gene: TRBD1; j_gene: TRBJ2-2; v_gene: TRBV11-3; CDR3aa: CASSTGQGTGELFF; CDR3nt: TGTGCCAGCAGCACGGGACAGGGCACCGGGGAGCTGTTTTTT
abundance: .; d_gene: .; j_gene: TRBJ1-2; v_gene: TRBV7-2; CDR3aa: CASSLGNGGEGYTF; CDR3nt: TGTGCCAGCAGCTTAGGGAACGGGGGGGAGGGCTACACCTTC
abundance: .; d_gene: .; j_gene: TRBJ1-3; v_gene: TRBV30; CDR3aa: CACPNSRENTIYF; CDR3nt: TGTGCCTGCCCGAATTCCCGGGAAAACACCATATATTTT
abundance: .; d_gene: TRBD1; j_gene: TRBJ1-2; v_gene: TRBV13; CDR3aa: CASSPRDSFNYGYTF; CDR3nt: TGTGCCAGCAGCCCCCGGGACAGCTTTAACTATGGCTACACCTTC
abundance: .; d_gene: .; j_gene: TRBJ1-1; v_gene: TRBV6-1; CDR3aa: CASAPGGYWDTEAFF; CDR3nt: TGTGCCAGCGCCCCTGGGGGGTACTGGGACACTGAAGCTTTCTTT
abundance: once; d_gene: .; j_gene: TRBJ2-1; v_gene: TRBV28; CDR3aa: CASQGGSYNEQFF; CDR3nt: TGTGCCAGCCAAGGGGGCTCCTACAATGAGCAGTTCTTC
abundance: .; d_gene: .; j_gene: TRBJ1-4; v_gene: TRBV2; CDR3aa: CANTKTGLNEKLFF; CDR3nt: TGTGCCAACACTAAGACAGGCCTTAATGAAAAACTGTTTTTT
abundance: .; d_gene: TRBD1; j_gene: TRBJ2-3; v_gene: TRBV6-6; CDR3aa: CASIFDREGTDTQYF; CDR3nt: TGTGCCAGCATTTTCGACAGGGAAGGCACAGATACGCAGTATTTT
abundance: few; d_gene: .; j_gene: TRBJ1-2; v_gene: TRBV9; CDR3aa: CASSTNRVDGYTF; CDR3nt: TGTGCCAGCAGTACAAACAGGGTTGATGGCTACACCTTC
abundance: once; d_gene: TRBD1; j_gene: TRBJ2-5; v_gene: TRBV7-3; CDR3aa: CASSPGTGDGETQYF; CDR3nt: TGTGCCAGCAGCCCCGGGACAGGGGATGGAGAGACCCAGTACTTC
abundance: .; d_gene: .; j_gene: TRBJ1-1; v_gene: TRBV28; CDR3aa: CASSASGGYMNTEAFF; CDR3nt: TGTGCCAGCAGCGCGAGCGGGGGCTATATGAACACTGAAGCTTTCTTT